Below are 8 T cell receptor beta chains sequenced from a single sample in a study of OX40 agonist ivuxolimab in advanced cancers. Libraries were prepared by immunoSEQ multiplex PCR; TCRdb keeps only in-frame clonotypes and omits some of them. The data show about 93,000 clones, around 90% seen once. Sequenced here: CD4+ or CD8+ T cells sorted from blood, sampled in a trial of the OX40 agonist ivuxolimab. These receptors came from an adult with an advanced solid tumor such as melanoma, head and neck, liver or kidney cancer.

This chain uses TRBV11-2 with TRBJ2-5; the match to TRBD2 covers 9 bases. The CDR3 extends over 15 amino acids. V dropped 1 base and J dropped 2; count of bases not matched to a gene: 2. Germline V CDR1 and CDR2: SGHAT, FQNNGV. The CDR3 sequence: CASSLGLAEQETQYF. DNA for the CDR3: TGTGCCAGCAGCTTAGGACTAGCGGAGCAAGAGACCCAGTACTTC.

For this clone: At one end the junction does not follow the germline gene, possibly because of a read error. The rearrangement links TRBV7-7 to TRBJ2-5, with D perhaps matching TRBD1 (6 bases). This CDR3 region has 17 residues. Per germline, CDR1 SSHAT and CDR2 FNYEAQ (reference sequence). The DNA of the CDR3 is TGTGCTAGCAGCTTAGGCTCCCTACAGGGTGGGGGAGAGACCCAGTACTTC. This encodes CASSLGSLQGGGETQYF.

The sample holds one count of this clone. The chain joins TRBV29-1 to TRBJ2-1, with D hard to call. The CDR3 runs 12 residues. The V end lost 4 bases, the J end lost 2 bases, and 6 bases lay between the germline ends. Germline CDR1 reads SQVTM; CDR2 reads ANQGSEA. The DNA of the CDR3 is TGCAGCGTTGCCGCGACCTACAATGAGCAGTTCTTC. Protein product: CSVAATYNEQFF.

This sequence joins TRBV19 and TRBJ2-7; 9 nucleotides match TRBD1. The germline V gene encodes CDR1 LNHDA and CDR2 SQIVND (reference sequence). CDR3 size: 14 residues. After removal of 5 bases from V and 6 bases from J, the junction contained 8 bases not matched to a gene. CDR3 nucleotides: TGTGCCAGTAGTCCCGGACAGGGGAGTTCCGAGCAGTACTTC. Translation: CASSPGQGSSEQYF.

Only one count was recorded for this clone. The gene calls are TRBV6-1 and TRBJ2-1; possible D gene TRBD2, 5 bases. The CDR3 spans 13 residues. The V end lost 5 bases, the J end lost 9 bases, and 14 bases lay between the germline ends. CDR1 MNHNS and CDR2 SASEGT come from the germline V gene. The CDR3 DNA sequence: TGTGCCAGCAGTCAACTAGTGTCGGGTGAGCAGTTCTTC. Translating it yields CASSQLVSGEQFF.

To note about this clone: Distinct nucleotide sequences in the sample also encode this CDR3. The V call is TRBV7-9, the J call TRBJ2-5; 11 bases fit TRBD2. The V gene's germline CDR1 is SEHNR and CDR2 FQNEAQ (reference sequence). With V trimmed by 2 bases and J by 4 bases, 0 bases remained unmatched. The CDR3 runs to 14 residues. The CDR3 coding sequence is TGTGCCAGCAGCTTACTAGCGGGAGGAGAGACCCAGTACTTC. Amino acid sequence: CASSLLAGGETQYF.

The rearrangement links TRBV2 to TRBJ1-2; 7 bases line up with TRBD1. Per the germline V gene, CDR1 is SNHLY and CDR2 is FYNNEI. The V gene end was trimmed by 7 bases and the J gene end by 7 bases; junction bases not matched to a gene: 12. CDR3 size: 14 residues. The CDR3 DNA sequence: TGTGCCAGCAAGCCCCAGGGGGTGGCCCCTGGCTACACCTTC. Its protein is CASKPQGVAPGYTF.

This clone was seen only once. The genes are TRBV28 and TRBJ1-1; 12 bases agree with TRBD1. Germline values: CDR1 MDHEN, CDR2 SYDVKM. V lost 3 bases to trimming and J lost 11 bases; unmatched junction nucleotides: 7. The length of the CDR3 is 14 residues. In nucleotides, the CDR3 is TGTGCCAGCAGTTTGTTTGGGGACAGGGGGCATGCTTTCTTT. Protein: CASSLFGDRGHAFF.